The 14 T cell receptor beta chains below come from one sample, sequenced in a study of blood T cells in healthy people across ages. The authors ran a second PCR of about 6 to 12 cycles using a sample-barcoded 5' primer and a J-beta primer mix. MiXCR was run by TCRdb on the 5' RACE reads, yielding one entry per CDR3 protein. The sample records around 1,800,000 distinct CDR3 sequences, roughly two fifths being singletons. Sequenced input: blood. All receptors derive from a human donor in good health.

The V and J genes are TRBV2 and TRBJ2-5; the match to TRBD2 covers 11 bases. The CDR3 totals 16 residues. Germline CDR1 SNHLY, CDR2 FYNNEI. Germline trimming cut 8 bases from V and 5 bases from J; bases unmatched to any gene: 13. The CDR3 loop is CASQPELAGETETQYF. The DNA for the CDR3 is TGTGCCAGCCAACCAGAACTAGCGGGGGAGACGGAGACCCAGTACTTC.

In its sample, this clonotype was seen a few times. DNA of the CDR3: TGTGCCAGCAGTAACCTAGCGGACGGGAGGGAGTCACAGAAACTGTTTTTT. It translates to CASSNLADGRESQKLFF. The chain is built from TRBV28 and TRBJ1-4; D gene ambiguous. Looked up from germline, CDR1 is MDHEN and CDR2 is SYDVKM. The CDR3 runs 17 residues. Deletions cut 5 bases from V and 11 bases from J, with 27 bases between.

J is TRBJ1-1 and V is TRBV21-1; the table's D call of TRBD1 was not tested on the DNA. TRBV21-1 is annotated as a pseudogene. This CDR3 is 15 amino acids long. CDR3 protein: CASWKGELFNTEAFF. As DNA, the CDR3 is TGTGCCAGCTGGAAGGGGGAGCTCTTTAACACTGAAGCTTTCTTT.

The chain joins TRBV5-5 to TRBJ2-1, with 12 bases identical to TRBD2. Trimming at V came to 5 bases and at J to 7 bases, leaving 7 bases not matched to a gene. The CDR3 has 15 residues. Germline values: CDR1 SGHKS, CDR2 YYEKEE (reference sequence). The CDR3 loop reads CASRLLAGGSNEQFF. The CDR3 DNA reads as TGTGCCAGCAGATTACTAGCGGGGGGTAGTAATGAGCAGTTCTTC.

This clonotype was counted between two and nine times. The chain couples TRBV20-1 to TRBJ1-2, with D unclear. Germline values: CDR1 DFQATT, CDR2 SNEGSKA (reference sequence). Trimming left V 6 bases short and J 4 bases short, with 18 bases between. The length of the CDR3 is 14 residues. This CDR3 is CSARPSAGPYGYTF. The CDR3 nucleotides are TGCAGTGCCAGACCGTCGGCAGGACCCTATGGCTACACCTTC.

This clonotype was counted a few times. This sequence joins TRBV29-1 and TRBJ1-1; D gene unclear. V was cut by 6 bases and J by 6 bases, with 11 bases left in between. CDR1 is SQVTM and CDR2 is ANQGSEA in the germline V gene. The CDR3 consists of 11 residues. CDR3 coding DNA: TGCAGCGTGACGTCCACCCCTGAAGCTTTCTTT. It is translated as CSVTSTPEAFF.

This clonotype occurred a few times. The CDR3, as DNA: TGCAGCGTTGAAGTAGTGATTGGCACAGATACGCAGTATTTT. It codes for CSVEVVIGTDTQYF. The chain couples TRBV29-1 to TRBJ2-3, with unresolved D. The CDR3 sequence is 14 residues long. Germline-derived CDR1 and CDR2 are SQVTM and ANQGSEA. The V gene lost 1 base and the J gene lost 1 base, with 9 bases spanning the gap.

This clonotype was found a few times. The CDR3 region is CASSLAPPGPLNEQFF. DNA for the CDR3: TGTGCCAGCAGCTTAGCGCCTCCGGGACCCCTCAATGAGCAGTTCTTC. This chain connects TRBV7-9 to TRBJ2-1; D may match TRBD1 or TRBD2 (5 bases each). The germline gives CDR1 SEHNR, CDR2 FQNEAQ (reference sequence). The CDR3 is made up of 16 amino acids. Between the trimmed V and J ends, which lost 0 bases and 6 bases, there was a span of 15 bases.

This clonotype has just a few counts. The chain uses TRBV6-6 and TRBJ1-2, with 9 bases matching TRBD1. Per the germline V gene, CDR1 is MNHNY and CDR2 is SVGAGI (reference sequence). This CDR3 has 14 amino acids. V lost 6 bases to trimming and J lost 4 bases; unmatched junction nucleotides: 6. CDR3 amino acids: CASRPPGQGYGYTF. CDR3 nucleotides: TGTGCCAGCAGGCCACCGGGACAGGGCTATGGCTACACCTTC.

The V and J genes are TRBV6-2 or TRBV6-3 and TRBJ2-3, with 7 bases lining up with TRBD1. Germline trimming cut 5 bases from V and 5 bases from J; bases unmatched to any gene: 19. Looked up from germline, CDR1 is MNHEY and CDR2 is SVGEGT. The CDR3 runs to 18 residues. CDR3 in DNA: TGTGCCAGCAGTACCTACCCCCGGACAGGACCGGGTATAGATACGCAGTATTTT. Its translation: CASSTYPRTGPGIDTQYF.

The CDR3 bases are TGCAGCGTTGAAGAGCTTACGCCTAGCGGACAAGAGACCCAGTACTTC. Its translation: CSVEELTPSGQETQYF. This chain links TRBV29-1 with TRBJ2-5; TRBD2 agrees at 7 bases. Looked up from germline, CDR1 is SQVTM and CDR2 is ANQGSEA. V dropped 0 bases and J dropped 2; count of bases not matched to a gene: 9. CDR3 length equals 16 residues.

This clonotype was seen repeatedly, ten times or more. The chain combines TRBV20-1 with TRBJ2-3, with 7 bases lining up with TRBD1. V gave up 3 bases and J gave up 1 base; unmatched junction bases: 7. The CDR3 contains 15 residues. The germline gives CDR1 DFQATT, CDR2 SNEGSKA (reference sequence). The CDR3: CSASTRQGRTDTQYF. The CDR3 nucleotides read TGCAGTGCTAGTACCCGACAGGGCCGCACAGATACGCAGTATTTT.

This clonotype came up a few times. This sequence joins TRBV7-2 and TRBJ1-1; D is uncertain. The CDR3 totals 13 residues. Germline loops: CDR1 SGHTA, CDR2 FQGNSA. V was clipped by 5 bases and J by 7 bases, with 14 bases between them. The DNA of the CDR3 is TGTGCCAGCAGCCTAGGGCGTGGGGTTGAAGCTTTCTTT. It yields the protein CASSLGRGVEAFF. Together with reference TRBV7-2 and TRBJ1-1, the CDR3 gives the full variable domain: GAGVSQSPSNKVTEKGKDVELRCDPISGHTALYWYRQSLGQGLEFLIYFQGNSAPDKSGLPSDRFSAERTGGSVSTLTIQRTQQEDSAVYLCASSLGRGVEAFFGQGTRLTVV.

Only a few counts were recorded for this clonotype. The chain links TRBV6-5 to TRBJ2-1; D may be TRBD1 or TRBD2 (5 bases each). The CDR3 consists of 14 residues. V was clipped by 4 bases and J by 4 bases, with 11 bases between them. Germline V CDR1 and CDR2: MNHEY, SVGAGI. The chain's CDR3 is CASSLGPLYNEQFF. The CDR3 DNA reads TGTGCCAGCAGTTTGGGACCGCTATACAATGAGCAGTTCTTC.